The sequence of this T cell receptor (beta chain) was determined in a study of OX40 agonist ivuxolimab in advanced cancers. Study in general: Treatment received earlier with anti-PD-1, anti-PD-L1 or anti-CTLA-4 agents was allowed, and more than 30% had some. Overall study results and limits: Relative to CD4+ cells, CD8+ T cells on average had more expanded clones. Clonal expansion from baseline to week 6 occurred in both CD4+ and CD8+ T cells.

Assay: immunoSEQ multiplex PCR; the TCRdb copy retains only in-frame clones and omits some. Of roughly 70,000 clones in the sample, roughly 85% were seen once. The cohort excluded patients with autoimmune disease history or systemic immunosuppression. This clone was observed once. Its cognate antigen is unknown. Losses at the gene ends were 3 bases for V and 4 bases for J; bases not matched to a gene: 8. CDR3 length: 16 amino acids. In germline, CDR1 is SGDLS, CDR2 YYNGEE. Specimen: CD4+ or CD8+ T cells sorted from blood, collected in a trial of the OX40 agonist ivuxolimab. This sequence originates from an adult with an advanced solid tumor such as melanoma, head and neck, liver or kidney cancer. The rearrangement links TRBV9 to TRBJ1-4, with 8 bases identical to TRBD1. The DNA for the CDR3 is TGTGCCAGCAGCGCCGAAAGGACAGGGAATAATGAAAAACTGTTTTTT. Translation: CASSAERTGNNEKLFF.